The 18 T cell receptor beta chains below come from one sample, sequenced in a study of Ad26.COV2.S vaccination and SARS-CoV-2 variants. Treatment: 15 to 20 received Ad26.COV2.S at low or high dose, single or two shots; about 5 received placebo; per-sample allocation not given. Sampling occurred on day 63 after the first vaccine or placebo injection. The data were produced by immunoSEQ multiplex PCR, yet TCRdb's version contains in-frame clones alone and is incomplete. The table records some 300,000 clones, more than 70% of them present only once. The input for sequencing was peripheral blood, taken in a trial of Ad26.COV2.S vaccine versus placebo. The receptors were sampled from a person between 18 and 65 years old who received the Ad26.COV2.S COVID-19 vaccine or a placebo.

The sample holds a few counts of this clone. The genes are TRBV5-4 and TRBJ2-1; weak D call: TRBD1 (6 bases). The germline gives CDR1 SGHNT, CDR2 YYREEE (reference sequence). Trimming shortened V by 4 bases and J by 8 bases, and 19 bases separated the two germline ends. CDR3 length: 15 residues. The CDR3: CASSDRRAAPDEQFF. CDR3 sequence (DNA): TGTGCCAGCAGCGACAGGCGGGCGGCTCCCGATGAGCAGTTCTTC.

The chain employs TRBV11-2 and TRBJ2-7; 13 nucleotides line up with TRBD2. After removal of 0 bases from V and 7 bases from J, the junction contained 6 bases not matched to a gene. The germline V gene encodes CDR1 SGHAT and CDR2 FQNNGV. CDR3 size: 16 residues. CDR3 region: CASSLDRLAGGIEQYF. CDR3 nucleotides: TGTGCCAGCAGCTTAGATCGACTAGCGGGGGGTATAGAGCAGTACTTC.

This clone was seen just once. In DNA, the CDR3 is TGCGCCAGCAGCTTGGCGGGCTTTTCCTCTGGAAACACCATATATTTT. This encodes CASSLAGFSSGNTIYF. This chain uses TRBV5-1 with TRBJ1-3; D is unclear. This CDR3 has 16 amino acids. The V and J ends lost 0 bases and 0 bases respectively, with 10 bases between them. Germline-derived CDR1 and CDR2 are SGHRS and YFSETQ.

This clone has only one observation. At one end the junction does not follow the germline gene, possibly because of a read error. V gene TRBV7-7 combines with J gene TRBJ2-5, with D perhaps given as TRBD1 or TRBD2 (7 bases each). The CDR3 contains 15 residues. Germline loops: CDR1 SSHAT, CDR2 FNYEAQ (reference sequence). The CDR3 nucleotides are TGTGCTAGCAGCTTGCAGGGGGGGGTTGGGGAGACCCAGTACTTC. As protein: CASSLQGGVGETQYF.

This chain uses TRBV5-1 with TRBJ1-2; tentative D call: TRBD1 (5 bases). The V end was cut by 2 bases, the J end by 8 bases, with 10 bases between. CDR3 length: 12 residues. Germline CDR1 SGHRS, CDR2 YFSETQ. The CDR3 sequence is CASSLPGRGYTF. The CDR3 region has the DNA TGCGCCAGCAGCTTACCAGGGAGAGGCTACACCTTC.

This chain links TRBV19 with TRBJ1-6; D gene ambiguous. The CDR3 totals 15 residues. Germline V lookup: CDR1 LNHDA, CDR2 SQIVND (reference sequence). V lost 7 bases and J 6 bases, leaving 16 bases between the germline ends. The CDR3 coding sequence is TGTGCCAGTAATAACCCAGACTTAGGTAATTCACCCCTCCACTTT. Protein sequence: CASNNPDLGNSPLHF.

Concerning this clone itself: Other nucleotide sequences from this sample produce the same CDR3. The chain uses TRBV2 and TRBJ2-1; D is undetermined. Trimming removed 5 bases at V and 4 bases at J, with 3 bases between. CDR3 size: 11 residues. In germline, CDR1 is SNHLY, CDR2 FYNNEI. CDR3 sequence (DNA): TGTGCCAGCAGTTTTTACAATGAGCAGTTCTTC. This sequence encodes CASSFYNEQFF.

The V and J genes are TRBV10-3 and TRBJ2-5, with D unclear. The CDR3 contains 13 residues. Germline CDR1 ENHRY, CDR2 SYGVKD. V lost 9 bases to trimming and J lost 2 bases, with 13 bases between them. CDR3 protein: CAIQSGHQETQYF. CDR3 DNA: TGTGCCATACAATCGGGTCATCAAGAGACCCAGTACTTC.

In DNA form, the CDR3 reads TGTGCCAGCAGTTACACGATCCCGGGGCCCTATGAGCAGTTCTTC. This codes for CASSYTIPGPYEQFF. The gene calls are TRBV6-5 and TRBJ2-1; D is possibly TRBD1 or TRBD2 (5 bases each). Trimming took 2 bases from V and 8 from J, leaving 16 bases between them. CDR1 is MNHEY, CDR2 SVGAGI, per germline. The CDR3 contains 15 residues.

The V gene is TRBV7-9, the J gene TRBJ2-5; no clear D gene. V was trimmed by 0 bases and J by 2 bases, leaving 22 bases between them. The length of the CDR3 is 19 residues. The V gene's germline CDR1 is SEHNR and CDR2 FQNEAQ (reference sequence). The CDR3 loop is CASSLAQTIYLKIQETQYF. In DNA form, the CDR3 reads TGTGCCAGCAGCTTAGCGCAAACGATTTATCTGAAAATACAAGAGACCCAGTACTTC.

CDR3 sequence reads: CASSEGQNSVYGYTF. The CDR3 nucleotides read TGTGCCAGCAGTGAAGGTCAGAATTCCGTATATGGCTACACCTTC. The chain recombines TRBV6-1 with TRBJ1-2; the D is unclear. There are 15 residues in the CDR3. V shed 1 base and J shed 5 bases, with 14 bases lying between them. The V gene's germline CDR1 is MNHNS and CDR2 SASEGT.

CDR3 DNA sequence: TGTGCCAGCAGCCAAAGTGACACGGATAATTCACCCCTCCACTTT. Amino acids: CASSQSDTDNSPLHF. The genes are TRBV3-1 (or the pseudogene TRBV3-2) and TRBJ1-6, with D uncertain. Trimming took off 2 bases at V and 5 bases at J, with 10 bases between the two ends. Germline CDR1 LGHDT, CDR2 YNNKEL (reference sequence). This CDR3 has 15 amino acids.

V and J are TRBV30 and TRBJ1-3; D unresolved. This CDR3 has 17 amino acids. The V end lost 6 bases, the J end lost 0 bases, and 21 bases lay between the germline ends. Germline V gene sequence: CDR1 GTSNPN, CDR2 SVGIG (reference sequence). This CDR3 is CACNLRVASSSGNTIYF. The CDR3 DNA follows: TGTGCCTGCAACCTCCGGGTGGCTTCCAGCTCTGGAAACACCATATATTTT.

J is TRBJ2-5 and V is TRBV25-1; D not certain. Germline V gene sequence: CDR1 MGHDK, CDR2 SYGVNS. V was shortened by 0 bases and J by 3 bases, with 5 bases between the two germline ends. This CDR3 is 13 amino acids long. CDR3 sequence reads: CASSEYAKETQYF. The CDR3 DNA follows: TGTGCCAGCAGTGAATATGCAAAAGAGACCCAGTACTTC.

There are a few counts of this clone. The genes are TRBV7-6 and TRBJ2-1; D tentatively reads TRBD1 or TRBD2 (5 bases each). The CDR3 is 16 amino acids. V shed 1 base and J shed 9 bases, with 19 bases lying between them. CDR1 is SGHVS, CDR2 FNYEAQ, per germline. DNA of the CDR3: TGTGCCAGCAGCTTAGGTACGCCGAGTTTGAGGGGTGAGCAGTTCTTC. Translating gives CASSLGTPSLRGEQFF.

The chain carries TRBV11-2 and TRBJ1-2; D remains unclear. CDR1 SGHAT and CDR2 FQNNGV come from the germline V gene. V lost 2 bases to trimming and J lost 8 bases, with 18 bases between them. CDR3 size: 15 residues. Here the CDR3 DNA reads TGTGCCAGCAGCTTACGGCAGGCGGCTCGGCTGGGCTACACCTTC. This gives the protein CASSLRQAARLGYTF.

The chain recombines TRBV24-1 with TRBJ2-1; tentative D call: TRBD2 (5 bases). Trimming took 6 bases from V and 9 from J, leaving 17 bases between them. The CDR3 runs 14 residues. In germline, CDR1 is KGHDR, CDR2 SFDVKD. CDR3 sequence: CATSLTGLDGEQFF. DNA for the CDR3: TGTGCCACCAGTCTGACGGGGTTAGACGGTGAGCAGTTCTTC.

This chain connects TRBV6-5 to TRBJ2-5, with D perhaps assigned TRBD1 or TRBD2 (5 bases each). Deletions cut 4 bases from V and 1 base from J, with 10 bases between. CDR3 length equals 14 residues. Germline CDR1 MNHEY, CDR2 SVGAGI. CDR3 nucleotides: TGTGCCAGCAGTTCCAGGGACCTCCAAGAGACCCAGTACTTC. Amino acid sequence: CASSSRDLQETQYF.